This T cell receptor (beta chain) was captured in a study of blood T cell repertoires in COVID-19. Sequencing was performed with immunoSEQ multiplex PCR; in TCRdb, only in-frame clones are kept and a portion is missing. The profile shows roughly 160,000 clones, less than 85% of them singletons. A single count supports this clone. The germline V gene encodes CDR1 MNHEY and CDR2 SVGEGT. The CDR3 has 13 amino acids. Trimming removed 0 bases from V and 10 bases from J, with 12 bases in between. This chain connects TRBV6-2 or TRBV6-3 to TRBJ1-2; TRBD1 is a possible D gene (6 bases). This clonotype originated in a woman older than 75 with active or convalescent COVID-19. Sequencing input: peripheral blood. Here the CDR3 DNA reads TGTGCCAGCAGTTACTCGGGACATGGTTCCTACACCTTC. This codes for CASSYSGHGSYTF.